This TCR beta chain was retrieved from a study of shared clonotypes between healthy human individuals. The authors ran the assay at deep level. Each PCR replicate from the sorted subsets contained around 0.2 ug DNA, which is about 30,000 T cell genomes. Measured with immunoSEQ multiplex PCR; TCRdb has only the in-frame clones, and not every one. Here the sample spans about 2.1 million clones, around 95% being singletons. Germline CDR1 and CDR2: SGHTA and FQGTGA. The length of the CDR3 is 14 residues. The ends were cut back, 5 bases at V and 7 bases at J, with 17 bases in the middle. Details on this clone: The antigen is not known.

General study points: Larger richness was generally estimated for naive than memory subsets.

Naivety among CD8 cells was defined by CD45RO negativity and positive CCR7 selection, thereby excluding terminally differentiated effector memory CD45RA+ cells. The receptor was derived from a man between 18 and 29 years old in good health. Some clones in this sample may be carry-over from other donors' samples. The chain recombines TRBV7-3 with TRBJ1-2, with D maybe TRBD1 (6 bases). Specimen: naive CD8+ T cells from PBMCs. CDR3 nucleotide sequence: TGTGCCAGCAGCGCTACAGGGCCCCACGGTGGCTACACCTTC. Protein sequence: CASSATGPHGGYTF.